A single sample is the source of the 19 T cell receptor beta chains below, sequenced in a study of blood T cells in healthy people across ages (dated by TCRdb to 2013 to 2016). Library creation used 5' RACE. Instrument used: Illumina HiSeq 2500. A second roughly 6 to 11 cycle PCR used a sample-barcoded 5' primer and a J-beta primer mix. TCRdb itself trimmed the public reads at Q25 with fastp, ran MiXCR and retained productive beta chains. Rows with a matching CDR3 protein are joined into one entry that keeps the most common DNA and genes. Across this sample there are some 1 million distinct CDR3 sequences, with 40% to 45% seen only once. The top ten hold approximately 20% of the sample. The sample taken for sequencing was blood. These receptors came from a woman in her sixties in good health.

The rearrangement uses TRBV28 and TRBJ1-2; no clear D gene. The germline V gene encodes CDR1 MDHEN and CDR2 SYDVKM. The CDR3 runs to 16 residues. Trimming cost V 7 bases and J 3 bases, with 21 bases left between them. The CDR3 nucleotides are TGTGCCAGCACCCTTACCGGTGGGCAGCGGGACTATGGCTACACCTTC. Its translation: CASTLTGGQRDYGYTF.

The chain uses TRBV7-9 and TRBJ1-5, with D perhaps TRBD1 (6 bases). CDR1 is SEHNR, CDR2 FQNEAQ, per germline (reference sequence). This CDR3 spans 13 amino acids. V shed 8 bases and J shed 2 bases, with 10 bases lying between them. This CDR3 reads CASAQGGNQPQHF. Written as DNA, the CDR3 is TGTGCCAGCGCACAGGGCGGCAATCAGCCCCAGCATTTT.

The chain has TRBV5-5 and TRBJ2-1; TRBD2 matches 11 bases. The germline gives CDR1 SGHKS, CDR2 YYEKEE (reference sequence). CDR3 length equals 14 residues. V lost 4 bases, J lost 10 bases, and 7 bases stayed unmatched. The CDR3: CASSPLAGVSEQFF. In DNA, the CDR3 is TGTGCCAGCAGCCCACTAGCGGGAGTTTCGGAGCAGTTCTTC.

This chain links TRBV9 with TRBJ2-2; 7 bases line up with TRBD1. The CDR3 consists of 14 residues. Germline CDR1 SGDLS, CDR2 YYNGEE. V was pared by 5 bases and J by 5 bases, with 6 bases of the junction left unmatched. Here the CDR3 DNA reads TGTGCCAGCAGTGCAGGGGGTCGGACCGGGGAGCTGTTTTTT. Its protein product is CASSAGGRTGELFF. Supplemented by reference TRBV9 and TRBJ2-2, the full variable domain reads DSGVTQTPKHLITATGQRVTLRCSPRSGDLSVYWYQQSLDQGLQFLIQYYNGEERAKGNILERFSAQQFPDLHSELNLSSLELGDSALYFCASSAGGRTGELFFGEGSRLTVL.

The gene calls are TRBV7-2 and TRBJ2-7; 7 bases fit TRBD2. CDR1 SGHTA and CDR2 FQGNSA come from the germline V gene. V shed 1 base, J shed 0 bases, and the junction held 6 bases outside the gene matches. The CDR3 totals 16 residues. The CDR3 protein is CASSLDSGASSYEQYF. The CDR3 bases are TGTGCCAGCAGCTTAGACAGCGGGGCCTCCTCCTACGAGCAGTACTTC.

The chain couples TRBV5-1 to TRBJ1-2, with a possible D match to TRBD1 (6 bases). Germline V gene data show CDR1 as SGHRS and CDR2 as YFSETQ. Trimming left V 2 bases short and J 13 bases short, with 15 bases between. This CDR3 has 12 residues. CDR3 bases: TGCGCCAGCAGCTTTGACAGGATCTGGCCCACCTTC. Its translation is CASSFDRIWPTF.

The chain recombines TRBV3-1 with TRBJ2-5; no definite D call. CDR1 is LGHDT, CDR2 YNNKEL, per germline (reference sequence). With 1 base removed from V and 4 bases from J, the gap between germline ends came to 13 bases. This CDR3 is 15 amino acids long. In DNA form, the CDR3 reads TGTGCCAGCAGCCAAGCCCGGAGACCCTCAGAGACCCAGTACTTC. Its protein product is CASSQARRPSETQYF.

The gene calls are TRBV6-5 and TRBJ1-6; D uncertain. The CDR3 sequence is 18 residues long. Germline lookup yields CDR1 MNHEY and CDR2 SVGAGI. V lost 1 base to trimming and J lost 0 bases, with 13 bases between them. CDR3 DNA sequence: TGTGCCAGCAGTTACTTTTCGACAAAAAGCTCCTATAATTCACCCCTCCACTTT. Translated: CASSYFSTKSSYNSPLHF.

Of note for this clonotype: A much larger clonotype is one base distant, so this may be a read error. The CDR3 nucleotides read TGTACCAGCAGTATTCGACAGGGAAGGTCCTACAATGAGCAGTTCTTC. Amino acids: CTSSIRQGRSYNEQFF. The rearrangement links TRBV6-1 to TRBJ2-1; 7 bases are a match to TRBD1. From germline, CDR1 is MNHNS and CDR2 SASEGT. The CDR3 is made up of 16 amino acids.

The chain combines TRBV24-1 with TRBJ2-7; a weak D match, TRBD1 (5 bases). V was shortened by 3 bases and J by 0 bases, with 8 bases between the two germline ends. This CDR3 is built from 14 residues. The V gene's germline CDR1 is KGHDR and CDR2 SFDVKD. CDR3 sequence (DNA): TGTGCCACCAGTGATGACAGCCCCTCCTACGAGCAGTACTTC. Translating it yields CATSDDSPSYEQYF.

This clonotype was detected only once. V and J are TRBV2 and TRBJ2-5; 12 nucleotides align to TRBD1. The CDR3 covers 16 residues. Germline-derived CDR1 and CDR2 are SNHLY and FYNNEI. Losses at the gene ends were 1 base for V and 5 bases for J; bases not matched to a gene: 5. Here the CDR3 reads CASSEEGTGGAETQYF. The CDR3 region has the DNA TGTGCCAGCAGTGAAGAGGGGACAGGGGGCGCGGAGACCCAGTACTTC. Filled out from reference TRBV2 and TRBJ2-5, the complete variable domain reads EPEVTQTPSHQVTQMGQEVILRCVPISNHLYFYWYRQILGQKVEFLVSFYNNEISEKSEIFDDQFSVERPDGSNFTLKIRSTKLEDSAMYFCASSEEGTGGAETQYFGPGTRLLVL.

CDR3 sequence: CASSLWRGRGNDQPQHF. The CDR3 DNA is TGTGCCAGCAGTTTATGGCGCGGACGGGGAAACGATCAGCCCCAGCATTTT. The V call is TRBV28, the J call TRBJ1-5; D is ambiguous. The CDR3 is made up of 17 amino acids. Germline CDR1 reads MDHEN; CDR2 reads SYDVKM. Trimming shortened V by 0 bases and J by 5 bases, and 17 bases separated the two germline ends.

This chain uses TRBV12-3 or TRBV12-4 with TRBJ1-5; D is perhaps TRBD1 (6 bases). The CDR3 loop spans 15 amino acids. The germline V and J ends were trimmed by 4 bases and 3 bases, with 13 bases remaining between them. The CDR3 reads CASSSQQGSNQPQHF. CDR3 nucleotide sequence: TGTGCCAGCAGTTCACAACAGGGCTCCAATCAGCCCCAGCATTTT.

This clonotype came up a few times. The chain combines TRBV6-5 with TRBJ2-1; 11 nucleotides line up with TRBD2. Germline V lookup: CDR1 MNHEY, CDR2 SVGAGI. The CDR3 length is 13 residues. V dropped 8 bases and J dropped 8; count of bases not matched to a gene: 5. The CDR3: CASGPSGRHEQFF. The CDR3 coding sequence is TGTGCCAGCGGGCCTAGCGGGAGGCATGAGCAGTTCTTC.

This sequence joins TRBV12-3 or TRBV12-4 and TRBJ2-4; a weak D match, TRBD1 (6 bases). The CDR3 sequence is 15 residues long. Trimming left V 6 bases short and J 13 bases short, with 25 bases between. In DNA, the CDR3 is TGTGCCAGCAGCCCCGCGACAGGACTCTACTATGAGCAGTACTTC. Protein product: CASSPATGLYYEQYF.

Only a few counts were recorded for this clonotype. This chain uses TRBV9 with TRBJ2-6; weak D call: TRBD1 (6 bases). This CDR3 has 18 residues. Trimming took 0 bases from V and 0 from J, leaving 13 bases between them. Germline loops: CDR1 SGDLS, CDR2 YYNGEE. DNA of the CDR3: TGTGCCAGCAGCGTAGACAGGGTAGGGCACTCTGGGGCCAACGTCCTGACTTTC. This codes for CASSVDRVGHSGANVLTF.

This clonotype has only a few counts. The chain combines TRBV15 with TRBJ2-3; D is ambiguous. Germline CDR1 reads LNHNV; CDR2 reads YYDKDF (reference sequence). Trimming left V 4 bases short and J 2 bases short, with 19 bases between. This CDR3 contains 17 residues. The CDR3 reads CATSTRPGLKNTDTQYF. CDR3 bases: TGTGCCACCAGCACTCGACCCGGTCTCAAGAACACAGATACGCAGTATTTT.

Worth noting for this clonotype: The junction does not match germline at one end; this may be a read error. This chain links TRBV9 with TRBJ2-1; 13 nucleotides match TRBD2. This CDR3 is built from 18 residues. CDR1 is SGDLS, CDR2 YYNGEE, per germline. The CDR3 nucleotides read TGTGCCAGCGGCGTAGTCGGGACTAGCGGGATTTCCTACAATGAGCAGTTCTTC. Translation gives CASGVVGTSGISYNEQFF.

This chain joins TRBV16 and TRBJ2-7; a weak D match, TRBD2 (6 bases). The CDR3 runs to 14 residues. The germline V gene has CDR1 KGHSY and CDR2 FQNENV. The V gene lost 4 bases and the J gene lost 0 bases, with 10 bases spanning the gap. The CDR3 reads CASSPPGVSYEQYF. The CDR3 coding sequence is TGTGCCAGCAGCCCCCCGGGGGTCTCCTACGAGCAGTACTTC.